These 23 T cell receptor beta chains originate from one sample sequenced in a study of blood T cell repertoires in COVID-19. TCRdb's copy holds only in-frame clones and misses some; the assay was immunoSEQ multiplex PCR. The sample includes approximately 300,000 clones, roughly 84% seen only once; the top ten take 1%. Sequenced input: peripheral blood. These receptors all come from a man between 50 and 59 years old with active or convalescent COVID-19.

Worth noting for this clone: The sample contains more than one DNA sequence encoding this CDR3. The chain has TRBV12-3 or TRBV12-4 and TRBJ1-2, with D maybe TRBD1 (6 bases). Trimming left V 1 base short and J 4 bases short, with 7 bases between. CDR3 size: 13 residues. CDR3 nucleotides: TGTGCCAGCAGTTTAGGCAGGGGCTATGGCTACACCTTC. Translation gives CASSLGRGYGYTF.

CDR3 in amino acids: CASSRDRNQPQHF. The CDR3 nucleotides read TGTGCCAGCAGTCGGGACAGGAATCAGCCCCAGCATTTT. This chain uses TRBV28 with TRBJ1-5, with 8 bases identical to TRBD1. CDR1 is MDHEN, CDR2 SYDVKM, per germline. J gave up 4 bases and V 5 bases, and 1 base lay outside the gene matches. This CDR3 contains 13 residues.

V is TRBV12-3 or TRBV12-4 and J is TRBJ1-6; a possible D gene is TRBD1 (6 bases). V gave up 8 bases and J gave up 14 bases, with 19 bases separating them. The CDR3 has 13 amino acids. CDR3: CASCRDTLPTLHF. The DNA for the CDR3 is TGTGCCAGCTGCCGGGACACCCTCCCTACCCTCCACTTT.

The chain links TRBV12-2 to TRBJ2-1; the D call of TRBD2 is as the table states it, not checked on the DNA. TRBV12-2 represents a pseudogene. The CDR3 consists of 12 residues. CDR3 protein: CASRPTSGGYVF. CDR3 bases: TGTGCAAGTCGCCCAACTAGCGGGGGGTACGTCTTC.

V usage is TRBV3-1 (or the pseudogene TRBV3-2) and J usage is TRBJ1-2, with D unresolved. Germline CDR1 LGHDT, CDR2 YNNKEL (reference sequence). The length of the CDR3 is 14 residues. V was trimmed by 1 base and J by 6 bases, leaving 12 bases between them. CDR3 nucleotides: TGTGCCAGCAGCCAAGCCGGGAGGAAAGATGGCTACACCTTC. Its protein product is CASSQAGRKDGYTF.

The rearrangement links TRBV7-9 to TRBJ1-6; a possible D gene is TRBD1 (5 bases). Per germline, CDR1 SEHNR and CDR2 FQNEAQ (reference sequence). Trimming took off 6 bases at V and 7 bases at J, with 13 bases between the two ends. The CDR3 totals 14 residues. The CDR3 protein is CASSSGMGNSPLHF. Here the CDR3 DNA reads TGTGCCAGCAGTTCAGGGATGGGGAATTCACCCCTCCACTTT.

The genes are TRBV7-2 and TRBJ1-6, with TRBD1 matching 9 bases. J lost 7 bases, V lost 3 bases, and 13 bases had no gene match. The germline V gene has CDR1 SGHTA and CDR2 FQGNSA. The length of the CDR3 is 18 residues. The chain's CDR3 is CASSLDLTGGTVNSPLHF. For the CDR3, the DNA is TGTGCCAGCAGCTTGGATCTAACAGGGGGCACGGTCAATTCACCCCTCCACTTT.

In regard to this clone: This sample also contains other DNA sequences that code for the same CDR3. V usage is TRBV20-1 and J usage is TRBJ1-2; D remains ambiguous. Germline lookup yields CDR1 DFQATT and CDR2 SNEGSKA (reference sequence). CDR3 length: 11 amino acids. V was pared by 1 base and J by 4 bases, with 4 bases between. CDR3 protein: CSARGGYGYTF. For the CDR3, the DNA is TGCAGTGCTAGAGGAGGCTATGGCTACACCTTC.

Written as DNA, the CDR3 is TGTGCCAGTAGTCCTACCTCAACTAATGAAAAACTGTTTTTT. Protein sequence: CASSPTSTNEKLFF. The rearrangement links TRBV19 to TRBJ1-4, with D uncertain. V lost 5 bases and J 0 bases, leaving 7 bases between the germline ends. CDR1 LNHDA and CDR2 SQIVND come from the germline V gene (reference sequence). CDR3 length equals 14 residues.

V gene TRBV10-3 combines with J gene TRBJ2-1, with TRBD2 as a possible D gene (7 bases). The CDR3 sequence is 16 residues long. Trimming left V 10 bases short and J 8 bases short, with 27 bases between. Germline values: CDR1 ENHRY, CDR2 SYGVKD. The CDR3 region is CATRRSSGGGGDEQFF. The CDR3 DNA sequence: TGTGCCACCCGAAGGAGTAGCGGAGGGGGAGGGGATGAGCAGTTCTTC.

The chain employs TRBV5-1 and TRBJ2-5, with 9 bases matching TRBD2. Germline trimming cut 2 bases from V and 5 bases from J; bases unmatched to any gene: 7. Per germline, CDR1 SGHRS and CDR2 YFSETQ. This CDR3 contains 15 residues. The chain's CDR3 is CASSFLAGEMETQYF. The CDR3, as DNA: TGCGCCAGCAGCTTCTTAGCGGGAGAGATGGAGACCCAGTACTTC.

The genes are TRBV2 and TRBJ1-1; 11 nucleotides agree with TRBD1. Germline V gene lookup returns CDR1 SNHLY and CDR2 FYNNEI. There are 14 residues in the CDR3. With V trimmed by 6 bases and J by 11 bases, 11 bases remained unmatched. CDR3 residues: CASSPTGDRGVAFF. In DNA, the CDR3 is TGTGCCAGCAGCCCCACCGGGGACAGGGGGGTGGCTTTCTTT.

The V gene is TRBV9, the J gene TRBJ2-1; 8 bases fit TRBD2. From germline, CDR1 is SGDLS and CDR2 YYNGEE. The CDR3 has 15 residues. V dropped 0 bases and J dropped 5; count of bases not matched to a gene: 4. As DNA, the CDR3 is TGTGCCAGCAGCGTAGGACTAGCGAACCACAATGAGCAGTTCTTC. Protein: CASSVGLANHNEQFF.

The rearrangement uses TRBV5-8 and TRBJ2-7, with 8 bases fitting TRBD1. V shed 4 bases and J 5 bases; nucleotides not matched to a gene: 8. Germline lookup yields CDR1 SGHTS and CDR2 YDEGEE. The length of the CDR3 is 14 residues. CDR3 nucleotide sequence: TGTGCCAGCAGCCGGGGACAGGTTTGGGACGAGCAGTACTTC. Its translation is CASSRGQVWDEQYF.

The CDR3 coding sequence is TGTGCCAGCAGCTCCACGCGACAGGGATTTGGCTACACCTTC. Its protein product is CASSSTRQGFGYTF. This rearrangement joins TRBV7-8 to TRBJ1-2, with 7 bases identical to TRBD1. The germline CDR1 and CDR2 sequences are SGHVS and FQNEAQ. V was pared by 4 bases and J by 7 bases, with 9 bases of the junction left unmatched. The CDR3 runs to 14 residues.

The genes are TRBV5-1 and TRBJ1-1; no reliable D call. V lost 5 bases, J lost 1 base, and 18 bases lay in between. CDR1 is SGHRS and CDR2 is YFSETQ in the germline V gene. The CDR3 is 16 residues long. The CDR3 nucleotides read TGCGCCAGCAGTTTGTCGTCTGCGACAACGAACACTGAAGCTTTCTTT. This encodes CASSLSSATTNTEAFF.

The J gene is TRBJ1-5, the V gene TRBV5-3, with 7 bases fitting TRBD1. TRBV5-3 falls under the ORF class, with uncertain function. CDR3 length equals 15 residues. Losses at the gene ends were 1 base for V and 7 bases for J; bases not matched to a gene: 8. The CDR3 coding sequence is TGTGCCAGAAGCTTGAGACAGGGAGAGGAACAGCCCCAGCATTTT. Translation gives CARSLRQGEEQPQHF.

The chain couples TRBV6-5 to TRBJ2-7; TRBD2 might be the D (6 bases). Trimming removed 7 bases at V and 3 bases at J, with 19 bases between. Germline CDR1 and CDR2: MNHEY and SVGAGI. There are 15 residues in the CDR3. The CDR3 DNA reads TGTGCCAGCAAAGGCCGGGCGGGGAGCTTCTACGAGCAGTACTTC. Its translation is CASKGRAGSFYEQYF.

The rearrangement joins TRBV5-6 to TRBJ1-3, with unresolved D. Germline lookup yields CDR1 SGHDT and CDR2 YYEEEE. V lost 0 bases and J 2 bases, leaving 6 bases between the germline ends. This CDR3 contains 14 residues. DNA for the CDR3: TGTGCCAGCAGCTTGGCCCGGGCTGGAAACACCATATATTTT. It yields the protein CASSLARAGNTIYF.

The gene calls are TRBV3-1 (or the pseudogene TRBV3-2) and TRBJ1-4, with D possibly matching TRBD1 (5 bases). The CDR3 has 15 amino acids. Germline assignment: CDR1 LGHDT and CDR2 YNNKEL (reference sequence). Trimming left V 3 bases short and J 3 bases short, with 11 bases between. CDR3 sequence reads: CASSHHTGPNEKLFF. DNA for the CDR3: TGTGCCAGCAGCCACCATACAGGCCCTAATGAAAAACTGTTTTTT.

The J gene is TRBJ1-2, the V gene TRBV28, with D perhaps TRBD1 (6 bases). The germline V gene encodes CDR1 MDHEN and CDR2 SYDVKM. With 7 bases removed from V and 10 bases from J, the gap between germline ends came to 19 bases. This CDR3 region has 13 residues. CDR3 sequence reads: CASTANRVAVYTF. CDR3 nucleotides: TGTGCCAGCACAGCCAACAGGGTCGCGGTCTACACCTTC.

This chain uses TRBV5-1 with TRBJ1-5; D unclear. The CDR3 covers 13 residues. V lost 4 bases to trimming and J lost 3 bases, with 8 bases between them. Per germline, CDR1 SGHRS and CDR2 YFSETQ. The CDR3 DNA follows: TGCGCCAGCAGCCCGGACTACAATCAGCCCCAGCATTTT. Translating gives CASSPDYNQPQHF. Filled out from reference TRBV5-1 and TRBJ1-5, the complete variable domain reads KAGVTQTPRYLIKTRGQQVTLSCSPISGHRSVSWYQQTPGQGLQFLFEYFSETQRNKGNFPGRFSGRQFSNSRSEMNVSTLELGDSALYLCASSPDYNQPQHFGDGTRLSIL.

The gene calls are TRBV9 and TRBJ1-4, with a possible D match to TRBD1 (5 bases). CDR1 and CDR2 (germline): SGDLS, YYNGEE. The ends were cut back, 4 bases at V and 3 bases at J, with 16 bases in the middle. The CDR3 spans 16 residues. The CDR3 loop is CASSPAHGGANEKLFF. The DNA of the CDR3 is TGTGCCAGCAGCCCAGCACATGGGGGGGCTAATGAAAAACTGTTTTTT.